This entry lists 8 T cell receptor beta chains sequenced from one sample in a study of T cells expressing NK-cell markers. TCRdb re-called the 5' RACE reads and catalogs CDR3 proteins one per entry, DNA excluded. This table lists fewer than 400,000 distinct CDR3 sequences. Sequencing was performed on blood T cells: a sorted CD56 or NKG2C T cell subset, CD4+ or CD8+ T cells, or bulk PBMC T cells (not recorded which). The receptors originated from a woman between 50 and 59 years old in good health.

The CDR3 sequence: CASGRWSGELFF. The chain couples TRBV6-2 or TRBV6-3 to TRBJ2-2; TCRdb picks TRBD1, but there is no DNA to check that call. CDR1 MNHEY and CDR2 SVGEGT come from the germline V gene. The CDR3 loop spans 12 amino acids.

The gene calls are TRBV20-1 and TRBJ2-2. Germline V gene sequence: CDR1 DFQATT, CDR2 SNEGSKA (reference sequence). The CDR3 sequence is 14 residues long. CDR3 sequence: CSARSTSDHGELFF.

J is TRBJ1-1 and V is TRBV7-8; the D call of TRBD1 rests on TCRdb alone, since no DNA is present to check it. The CDR3 contains 15 residues. CDR1 and CDR2 from the germline V gene are SGHVS and FQNEAQ. The CDR3 here is CASSPGLSPNTEAFF.

The J gene is TRBJ2-1, the V gene TRBV20-1. The CDR3 totals 14 residues. CDR1 and CDR2 (germline): DFQATT, SNEGSKA (reference sequence). The CDR3: CSARRTTGYNEQFF.

The chain couples TRBV2 to TRBJ2-1; TCRdb proposes TRBD2, but this gene call is untestable without DNA. CDR1 is SNHLY, CDR2 FYNNEI, per germline. The CDR3 runs to 16 residues. CDR3: CASTEPGTSYRNEQFF. Variable domain in full (rest from reference TRBV2 and TRBJ2-1): EPEVTQTPSHQVTQMGQEVILRCVPISNHLYFYWYRQILGQKVEFLVSFYNNEISEKSEIFDDQFSVERPDGSNFTLKIRSTKLEDSAMYFCASTEPGTSYRNEQFFGPGTRLTVL.

The gene calls are TRBV4-2 and TRBJ2-3; the TCRdb D gene call, TRBD2, has no DNA to confirm it. Looked up from germline, CDR1 is LGHNA and CDR2 is YNFKEQ. This CDR3 region has 16 residues. CDR3 in amino acids: CASSPGLAGFENTQYF.

This chain links TRBV4-1 with TRBJ2-7; the D gene TCRdb calls, TRBD1, cannot be checked with no DNA. Germline CDR1 MGHRA, CDR2 YSYEKL. The length of the CDR3 is 17 residues. CDR3 in amino acids: CASSQDPQGERSYEQYF.

The V and J genes are TRBV5-1 and TRBJ2-5; TCRdb selects TRBD2, and the lack of DNA leaves this call unchecked. Germline values: CDR1 SGHRS, CDR2 YFSETQ. This CDR3 has 13 residues. This chain's CDR3 is CASSSRLDETQYF.